Presented here are 15 T cell receptor beta chains from one specimen sequenced in a study of shared clonotypes between healthy human individuals. Method: immunoSEQ multiplex PCR; TCRdb's copy keeps in-frame clones and lacks some. The sample lists about 380,000 clones; approximately 97% were seen once. What was sequenced was memory CD8+ T cells sorted from blood. As for subset: CD45RO+ cells pooled with CCR7-negative TemRA cells. All receptors derive from a man aged 30 to 39 in good health.

DNA for the CDR3: TGTGCCAGCGGTCTACCAGGGCGCGGGGGGGTTAATGAAAAACTGTTTTTT. Its protein product is CASGLPGRGGVNEKLFF. The rearrangement joins TRBV28 to TRBJ1-4; TRBD1 is a possible D gene (5 bases). V dropped 8 bases and J dropped 4 bases, with 23 bases sitting between them. CDR1 MDHEN and CDR2 SYDVKM come from the germline V gene. CDR3 length: 17 amino acids.

The chain joins TRBV29-1 to TRBJ2-2, with 14 bases lining up with TRBD2. From germline, CDR1 is SQVTM and CDR2 ANQGSEA. V dropped 3 bases and J dropped 6; count of bases not matched to a gene: 9. The CDR3 extends over 17 amino acids. CDR3 sequence (DNA): TGCAGCGTTGACCTCCGACTAGCGGGAGGGGGTGCCGGGGAGCTGTTTTTT. It translates to CSVDLRLAGGGAGELFF.

CDR3 region: CASSASDRGWSYEQYF. The DNA for the CDR3 is TGCGCCAGCAGCGCATCTGACAGGGGATGGTCCTACGAGCAGTACTTC. The rearrangement links TRBV5-1 to TRBJ2-7; TRBD1 aligns across 8 bases. This CDR3 region has 16 residues. V shed 4 bases, J shed 1 base, and the junction held 10 bases outside the gene matches. Germline CDR1 is SGHRS and CDR2 is YFSETQ.

V is TRBV4-2 and J is TRBJ2-7; tentatively, D is TRBD2 (6 bases). The CDR3 extends over 14 amino acids. Trimming left V 4 bases short and J 3 bases short, with 13 bases between. Per the germline V gene, CDR1 is LGHNA and CDR2 is YNFKEQ. The DNA for the CDR3 is TGTGCCAGCAGCCCAAGTCCGACTAGCTACGAGCAGTACTTC. Translation: CASSPSPTSYEQYF.

The V call is TRBV28, the J call TRBJ1-5, with a tentative D call TRBD1 (5 bases). The CDR3 totals 14 residues. CDR1 and CDR2 from the germline V gene are MDHEN and SYDVKM. Deletions cut 4 bases from V and 4 bases from J, with 11 bases between. The CDR3 DNA reads as TGTGCCAGCAGTTGGCAGGGTGGGAATCAGCCCCAGCATTTT. It translates to CASSWQGGNQPQHF.

The chain combines TRBV5-1 with TRBJ2-2; TRBD2 matches at 11 bases. The J segment lost 5 bases and the V segment lost 7 bases, leaving 7 bases of the junction unmatched. The CDR3 totals 15 residues. CDR1 and CDR2 from the germline V gene are SGHRS and YFSETQ. CDR3 DNA sequence: TGCGCCAGCTCCCGGACTAGCGGGCCTACCGGGGAGCTGTTTTTT. Translation: CASSRTSGPTGELFF.

A note on this clone: One junction end disagrees with the germline gene, perhaps due to a read error. This chain joins TRBV18 and TRBJ1-1; TRBD1 matches 11 bases. Germline CDR1 is KGHSH and CDR2 is LQKENI. The CDR3 runs 17 residues. CDR3 sequence: CVSSQLAIGTGGTEAFF. The CDR3 DNA sequence: TGTGTCAGCTCACAACTTGCAATCGGGACAGGGGGCACTGAAGCTTTCTTT.

V gene TRBV4-2 combines with J gene TRBJ2-3; 8 nucleotides align to TRBD2. The CDR3 extends over 15 amino acids. Germline-derived CDR1 and CDR2 are LGHNA and YNFKEQ. V lost 4 bases, J lost 3 bases, and 6 bases stayed unmatched. The CDR3 bases are TGTGCCAGCAGCCCAGCGGGAGAGGGGACAGATACGCAGTATTTT. Translation: CASSPAGEGTDTQYF.

This chain links TRBV5-1 with TRBJ2-5; a weak D match, TRBD2 (6 bases). This CDR3 is 14 amino acids long. Germline-derived CDR1 and CDR2 are SGHRS and YFSETQ. V was cut by 0 bases and J by 4 bases, with 10 bases left in between. CDR3 DNA: TGCGCCAGCAGCTTGGGAGGCGGGACAGAGACCCAGTACTTC. Translated: CASSLGGGTETQYF.

The chain has TRBV15 and TRBJ2-1; the match to TRBD2 covers 7 bases. The CDR3 has 17 amino acids. Trimming at V came to 0 bases and at J to 2 bases, leaving 7 bases not matched to a gene. Germline V gives CDR1 LNHNV, CDR2 YYDKDF (reference sequence). CDR3 sequence reads: CATSRDPAGVAYNEQFF. Here the CDR3 DNA reads TGTGCCACCAGCAGAGATCCCGCGGGAGTGGCCTACAATGAGCAGTTCTTC.

The rearrangement uses TRBV18 and TRBJ1-5, with D perhaps TRBD1 (5 bases). V was clipped by 2 bases and J by 5 bases, with 10 bases between them. Germline V CDR1 and CDR2: KGHSH, LQKENI. CDR3 length: 14 residues. The CDR3 reads CASSPVDRDQPQHF. The CDR3 coding sequence is TGTGCCAGCTCACCAGTCGACAGAGATCAGCCCCAGCATTTT.

This rearrangement joins TRBV7-9 to TRBJ1-2; 10 bases agree with TRBD1. The CDR3 is made up of 16 amino acids. Germline loops: CDR1 SEHNR, CDR2 FQNEAQ (reference sequence). V trimming: 0 bases; J trimming: 4 bases; junction bases outside the gene matches: 5. This CDR3 is CASSLAPRTGGYGYTF. The CDR3 bases are TGTGCCAGCAGCTTAGCGCCCCGGACAGGGGGCTATGGCTACACCTTC.

This chain connects TRBV29-1 to TRBJ2-2; D tentatively reads TRBD1 or TRBD2 (6 bases each). CDR1 SQVTM and CDR2 ANQGSEA come from the germline V gene. This CDR3 region has 14 residues. Trimming removed 6 bases at V and 5 bases at J, with 16 bases between. The CDR3 spells CSVSSGARTGELFF. The CDR3 nucleotides are TGCAGCGTCTCGTCGGGGGCGCGGACCGGGGAGCTGTTTTTT.

The chain carries TRBV11-2 and TRBJ2-7; maybe TRBD2 (6 bases). CDR1 and CDR2 from the germline V gene are SGHAT and FQNNGV. This CDR3 has 15 residues. Trimming shortened V by 2 bases and J by 2 bases, and 13 bases separated the two germline ends. This CDR3 is CASSLLREFPYEQYF. The CDR3 coding sequence is TGTGCCAGCAGCTTACTACGGGAGTTCCCCTACGAGCAGTACTTC. Variable domain in full (rest from reference TRBV11-2 and TRBJ2-7): EAGVAQSPRYKIIEKRQSVAFWCNPISGHATLYWYQQILGQGPKLLIQFQNNGVVDDSQLPKDRFSAERLKGVDSTLKIQPAKLEDSAVYLCASSLLREFPYEQYFGPGTRLTVT.

For this clone: Other DNA sequences in the sample encode the same CDR3. The V call is TRBV7-2, the J call TRBJ2-2, with 9 bases lining up with TRBD2. V lost 6 bases, J lost 3 bases, and 8 bases stayed unmatched. Germline V lookup: CDR1 SGHTA, CDR2 FQGNSA. CDR3 length: 16 residues. This CDR3 reads CASRRVAGVDTGELFF. CDR3 coding DNA: TGTGCCAGCAGGAGGGTAGCGGGAGTCGACACCGGGGAGCTGTTTTTT.